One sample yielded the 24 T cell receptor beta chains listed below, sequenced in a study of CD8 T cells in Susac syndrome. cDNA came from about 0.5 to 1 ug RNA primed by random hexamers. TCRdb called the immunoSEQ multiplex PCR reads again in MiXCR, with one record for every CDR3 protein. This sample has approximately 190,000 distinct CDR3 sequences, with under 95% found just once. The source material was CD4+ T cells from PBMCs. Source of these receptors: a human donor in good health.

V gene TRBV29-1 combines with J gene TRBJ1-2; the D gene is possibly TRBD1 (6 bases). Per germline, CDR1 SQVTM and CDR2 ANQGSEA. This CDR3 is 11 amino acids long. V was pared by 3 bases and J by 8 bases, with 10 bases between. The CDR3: CSVEGARGYTF. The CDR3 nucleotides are TGCAGCGTTGAGGGGGCAAGAGGCTACACCTTC.

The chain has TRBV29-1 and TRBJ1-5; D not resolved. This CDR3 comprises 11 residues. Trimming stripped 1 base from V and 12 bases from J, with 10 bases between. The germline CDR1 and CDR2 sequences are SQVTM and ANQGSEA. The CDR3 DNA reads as TGCAGCGTTGAAGCCGGCAGTGTCCAGCATTTT. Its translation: CSVEAGSVQHF.

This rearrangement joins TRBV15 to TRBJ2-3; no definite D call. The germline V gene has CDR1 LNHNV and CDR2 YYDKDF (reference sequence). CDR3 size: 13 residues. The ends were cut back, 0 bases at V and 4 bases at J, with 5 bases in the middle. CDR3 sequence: CATSRDLADTQYF. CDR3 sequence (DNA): TGTGCCACCAGCAGAGATCTGGCAGATACGCAGTATTTT.

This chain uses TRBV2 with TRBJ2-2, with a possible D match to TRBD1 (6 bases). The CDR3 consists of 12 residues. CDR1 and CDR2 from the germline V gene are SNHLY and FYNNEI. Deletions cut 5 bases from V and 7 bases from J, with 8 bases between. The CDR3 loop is CASSTGFGELFF. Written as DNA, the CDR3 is TGTGCCAGCAGTACAGGGTTCGGGGAGCTGTTTTTT.

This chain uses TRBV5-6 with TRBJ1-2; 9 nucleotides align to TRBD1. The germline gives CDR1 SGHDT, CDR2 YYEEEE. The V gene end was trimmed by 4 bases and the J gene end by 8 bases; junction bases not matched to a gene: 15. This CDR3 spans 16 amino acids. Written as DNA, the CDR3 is TGTGCCAGCAGCAGCCGGGACAGGGTAGTGACGGGAGGCTACACCTTC. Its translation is CASSSRDRVVTGGYTF.

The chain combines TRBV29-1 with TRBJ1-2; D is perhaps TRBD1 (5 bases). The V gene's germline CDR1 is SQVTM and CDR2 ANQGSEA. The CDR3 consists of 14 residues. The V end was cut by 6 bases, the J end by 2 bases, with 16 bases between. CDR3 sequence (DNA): TGCAGCGTCGCCGGGGACTCCAAAAACTATGGCTACACCTTC. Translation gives CSVAGDSKNYGYTF.

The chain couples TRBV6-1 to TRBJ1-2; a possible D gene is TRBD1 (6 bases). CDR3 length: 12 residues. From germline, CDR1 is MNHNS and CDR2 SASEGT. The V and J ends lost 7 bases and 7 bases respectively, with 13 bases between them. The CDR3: CASTGGVGGYTF. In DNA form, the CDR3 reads TGTGCCAGCACGGGGGGCGTCGGTGGCTACACCTTC.

The CDR3 DNA follows: TGTGCCAGCAGCCCCCTAGGGGGGGGCTCCTACAATGAGCAGTTCTTC. It encodes CASSPLGGGSYNEQFF. The chain recombines TRBV6-6 with TRBJ2-1, with a weak D call TRBD2 (7 bases). The V gene's germline CDR1 is MNHNY and CDR2 SVGAGI (reference sequence). This CDR3 comprises 16 residues. Trimming cost V 6 bases and J 0 bases, with 15 bases left between them.

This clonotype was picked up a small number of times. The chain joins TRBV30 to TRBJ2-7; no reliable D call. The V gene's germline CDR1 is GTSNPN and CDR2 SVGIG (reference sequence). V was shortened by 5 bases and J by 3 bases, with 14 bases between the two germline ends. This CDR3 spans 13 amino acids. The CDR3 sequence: CAWVAARSYEQYF. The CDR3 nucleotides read TGTGCCTGGGTGGCAGCCCGGAGCTACGAGCAGTACTTC.

The CDR3 region has the DNA TGTGCCAGCAGTGAAGCGCCAGGGACAGGGGGGTATGGCTACACCTTC. Residues: CASSEAPGTGGYGYTF. V gene TRBV6-1 combines with J gene TRBJ1-2; 11 bases fit TRBD1. Looked up from germline, CDR1 is MNHNS and CDR2 is SASEGT. The CDR3 has 16 amino acids. V was pared by 0 bases and J by 5 bases, with 5 bases of the junction left unmatched.

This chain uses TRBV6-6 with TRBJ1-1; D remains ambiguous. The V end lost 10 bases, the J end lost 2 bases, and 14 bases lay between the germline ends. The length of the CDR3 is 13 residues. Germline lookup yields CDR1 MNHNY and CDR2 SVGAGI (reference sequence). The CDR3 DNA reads TGTGCCACCATAAGACACACCAACACTGAAGCTTTCTTT. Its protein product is CATIRHTNTEAFF.

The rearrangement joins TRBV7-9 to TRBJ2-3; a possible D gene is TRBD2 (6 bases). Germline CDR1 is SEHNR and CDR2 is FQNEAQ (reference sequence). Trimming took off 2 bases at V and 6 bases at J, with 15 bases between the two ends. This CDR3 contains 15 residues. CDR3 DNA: TGTGCCAGCAGCTTAATACGGCCCAGCGGGGATACGCAGTATTTT. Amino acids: CASSLIRPSGDTQYF.

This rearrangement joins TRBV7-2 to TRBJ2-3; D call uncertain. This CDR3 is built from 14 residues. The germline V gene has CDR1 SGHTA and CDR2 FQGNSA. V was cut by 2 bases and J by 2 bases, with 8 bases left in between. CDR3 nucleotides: TGTGCCAGCAGCTTAACTCCTACCACAGATACGCAGTATTTT. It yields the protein CASSLTPTTDTQYF.

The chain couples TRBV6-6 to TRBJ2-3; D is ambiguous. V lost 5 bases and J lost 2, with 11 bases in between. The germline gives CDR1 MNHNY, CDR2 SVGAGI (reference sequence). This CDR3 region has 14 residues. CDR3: CASSQSAFTDTQYF. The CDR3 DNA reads TGTGCCAGCAGTCAATCGGCCTTCACAGATACGCAGTATTTT.

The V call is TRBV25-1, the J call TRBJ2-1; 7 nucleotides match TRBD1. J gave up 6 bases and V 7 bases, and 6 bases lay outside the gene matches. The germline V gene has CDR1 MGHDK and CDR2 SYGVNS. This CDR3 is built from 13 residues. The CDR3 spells CASNVAGGNEQFF. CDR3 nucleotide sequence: TGTGCCAGCAATGTGGCAGGGGGCAATGAGCAGTTCTTC.

The CDR3 spells CAWSDERTSLNSPLHF. CDR3 DNA: TGTGCCTGGAGCGATGAAAGGACGTCGCTTAATTCACCCCTCCACTTT. The rearrangement uses TRBV30 and TRBJ1-6; D ambiguous. V lost 3 bases and J lost 6, with 18 bases in between. Germline V gene sequence: CDR1 GTSNPN, CDR2 SVGIG (reference sequence). CDR3 length equals 16 residues.

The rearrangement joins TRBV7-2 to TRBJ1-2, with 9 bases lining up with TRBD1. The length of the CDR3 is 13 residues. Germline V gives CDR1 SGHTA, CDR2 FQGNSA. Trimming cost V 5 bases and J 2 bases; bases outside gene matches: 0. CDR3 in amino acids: CASSGTGNYGYTF. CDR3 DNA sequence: TGTGCCAGCAGCGGGACAGGGAACTATGGCTACACCTTC.

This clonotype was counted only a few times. The CDR3 coding sequence is TGTGCCAGCAGCCCACAAGTGAAAAGCACAGATACGCAGTATTTT. Protein: CASSPQVKSTDTQYF. This chain connects TRBV11-2 to TRBJ2-3, with D uncertain. The CDR3 is made up of 15 amino acids. Per the germline V gene, CDR1 is SGHAT and CDR2 is FQNNGV. V lost 5 bases and J 0 bases, leaving 12 bases between the germline ends.

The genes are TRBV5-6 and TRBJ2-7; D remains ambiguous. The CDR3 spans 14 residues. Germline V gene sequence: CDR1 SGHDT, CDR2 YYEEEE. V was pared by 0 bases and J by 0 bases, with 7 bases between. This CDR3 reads CASSLAGASYEQYF. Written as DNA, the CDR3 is TGTGCCAGCAGCTTGGCAGGAGCCTCCTACGAGCAGTACTTC.

The CDR3 loop reads CASTKSGRRRLNIQYF. DNA for the CDR3: TGTGCCAGCACCAAATCTGGACGGCGAAGGTTAAACATTCAGTACTTC. This chain links TRBV5-8 with TRBJ2-4, with D uncertain. CDR1 is SGHTS, CDR2 YDEGEE, per germline. The CDR3 spans 16 residues. The V gene lost 6 bases and the J gene lost 6 bases, with 22 bases spanning the gap.

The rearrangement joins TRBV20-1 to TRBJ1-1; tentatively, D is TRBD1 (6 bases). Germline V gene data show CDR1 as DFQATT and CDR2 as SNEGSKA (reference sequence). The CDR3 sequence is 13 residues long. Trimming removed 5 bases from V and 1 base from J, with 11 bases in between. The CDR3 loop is CSAWDTQNTEAFF. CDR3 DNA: TGCAGTGCTTGGGACACGCAGAACACTGAAGCTTTCTTT.

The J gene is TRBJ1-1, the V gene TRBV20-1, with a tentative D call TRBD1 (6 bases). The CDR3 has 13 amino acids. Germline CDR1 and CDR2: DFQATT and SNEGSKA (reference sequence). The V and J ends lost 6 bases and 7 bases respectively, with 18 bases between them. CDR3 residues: CSARLTGLGEAFF. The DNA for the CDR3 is TGCAGTGCGAGACTGACAGGATTGGGTGAAGCTTTCTTT.

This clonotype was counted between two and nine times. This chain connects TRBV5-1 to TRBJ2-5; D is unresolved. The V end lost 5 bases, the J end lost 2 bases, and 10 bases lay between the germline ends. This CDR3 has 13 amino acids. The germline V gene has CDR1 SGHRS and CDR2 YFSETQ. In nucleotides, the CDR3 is TGCGCCAGCAGAAAATCAGCACAAGAGACCCAGTACTTC. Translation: CASRKSAQETQYF.

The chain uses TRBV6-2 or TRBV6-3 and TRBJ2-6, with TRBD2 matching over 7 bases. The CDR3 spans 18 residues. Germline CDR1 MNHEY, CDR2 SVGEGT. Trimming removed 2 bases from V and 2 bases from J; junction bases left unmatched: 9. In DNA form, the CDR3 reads TGTGCCAGCAGTTACGCCCTCCAGGGAGGGGCTGGGGCCAACGTCCTGACTTTC. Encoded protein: CASSYALQGGAGANVLTF.